This T cell receptor (beta chain) is from a study of T cell repertoires in aging, cancer and after chemotherapy. Study-level information: Pre- and post-chemotherapy samples were paired from chronic lymphocytic leukemia patients treated with fludarabine- or bendamustine-based regimens.

A mixed TRB-A/B primer pool amplified rearranged TRB by multiplex touch-down PCR. TCRdb re-called the multiplex PCR reads through MiXCR, storing one row per CDR3 protein. The sample lists about 1,700 distinct CDR3 sequences, more than 50% occurring once. Peripheral blood genomic DNA, not sorted cells or RNA, was the template. The sample consisted of blood. The TCR sequence derives from a human donor with a blood cancer.

CDR3 protein: CASSLVSTHEQYF. CDR3 nucleotide sequence: TGTGCCAGCAGTTTAGTGTCTACCCACGAGCAGTACTTC. J is TRBJ2-7 and V is TRBV12-3 or TRBV12-4, with D uncertain. The CDR3 is 13 residues long. Trimming shortened V by 1 base and J by 5 bases, and 9 bases separated the two germline ends.